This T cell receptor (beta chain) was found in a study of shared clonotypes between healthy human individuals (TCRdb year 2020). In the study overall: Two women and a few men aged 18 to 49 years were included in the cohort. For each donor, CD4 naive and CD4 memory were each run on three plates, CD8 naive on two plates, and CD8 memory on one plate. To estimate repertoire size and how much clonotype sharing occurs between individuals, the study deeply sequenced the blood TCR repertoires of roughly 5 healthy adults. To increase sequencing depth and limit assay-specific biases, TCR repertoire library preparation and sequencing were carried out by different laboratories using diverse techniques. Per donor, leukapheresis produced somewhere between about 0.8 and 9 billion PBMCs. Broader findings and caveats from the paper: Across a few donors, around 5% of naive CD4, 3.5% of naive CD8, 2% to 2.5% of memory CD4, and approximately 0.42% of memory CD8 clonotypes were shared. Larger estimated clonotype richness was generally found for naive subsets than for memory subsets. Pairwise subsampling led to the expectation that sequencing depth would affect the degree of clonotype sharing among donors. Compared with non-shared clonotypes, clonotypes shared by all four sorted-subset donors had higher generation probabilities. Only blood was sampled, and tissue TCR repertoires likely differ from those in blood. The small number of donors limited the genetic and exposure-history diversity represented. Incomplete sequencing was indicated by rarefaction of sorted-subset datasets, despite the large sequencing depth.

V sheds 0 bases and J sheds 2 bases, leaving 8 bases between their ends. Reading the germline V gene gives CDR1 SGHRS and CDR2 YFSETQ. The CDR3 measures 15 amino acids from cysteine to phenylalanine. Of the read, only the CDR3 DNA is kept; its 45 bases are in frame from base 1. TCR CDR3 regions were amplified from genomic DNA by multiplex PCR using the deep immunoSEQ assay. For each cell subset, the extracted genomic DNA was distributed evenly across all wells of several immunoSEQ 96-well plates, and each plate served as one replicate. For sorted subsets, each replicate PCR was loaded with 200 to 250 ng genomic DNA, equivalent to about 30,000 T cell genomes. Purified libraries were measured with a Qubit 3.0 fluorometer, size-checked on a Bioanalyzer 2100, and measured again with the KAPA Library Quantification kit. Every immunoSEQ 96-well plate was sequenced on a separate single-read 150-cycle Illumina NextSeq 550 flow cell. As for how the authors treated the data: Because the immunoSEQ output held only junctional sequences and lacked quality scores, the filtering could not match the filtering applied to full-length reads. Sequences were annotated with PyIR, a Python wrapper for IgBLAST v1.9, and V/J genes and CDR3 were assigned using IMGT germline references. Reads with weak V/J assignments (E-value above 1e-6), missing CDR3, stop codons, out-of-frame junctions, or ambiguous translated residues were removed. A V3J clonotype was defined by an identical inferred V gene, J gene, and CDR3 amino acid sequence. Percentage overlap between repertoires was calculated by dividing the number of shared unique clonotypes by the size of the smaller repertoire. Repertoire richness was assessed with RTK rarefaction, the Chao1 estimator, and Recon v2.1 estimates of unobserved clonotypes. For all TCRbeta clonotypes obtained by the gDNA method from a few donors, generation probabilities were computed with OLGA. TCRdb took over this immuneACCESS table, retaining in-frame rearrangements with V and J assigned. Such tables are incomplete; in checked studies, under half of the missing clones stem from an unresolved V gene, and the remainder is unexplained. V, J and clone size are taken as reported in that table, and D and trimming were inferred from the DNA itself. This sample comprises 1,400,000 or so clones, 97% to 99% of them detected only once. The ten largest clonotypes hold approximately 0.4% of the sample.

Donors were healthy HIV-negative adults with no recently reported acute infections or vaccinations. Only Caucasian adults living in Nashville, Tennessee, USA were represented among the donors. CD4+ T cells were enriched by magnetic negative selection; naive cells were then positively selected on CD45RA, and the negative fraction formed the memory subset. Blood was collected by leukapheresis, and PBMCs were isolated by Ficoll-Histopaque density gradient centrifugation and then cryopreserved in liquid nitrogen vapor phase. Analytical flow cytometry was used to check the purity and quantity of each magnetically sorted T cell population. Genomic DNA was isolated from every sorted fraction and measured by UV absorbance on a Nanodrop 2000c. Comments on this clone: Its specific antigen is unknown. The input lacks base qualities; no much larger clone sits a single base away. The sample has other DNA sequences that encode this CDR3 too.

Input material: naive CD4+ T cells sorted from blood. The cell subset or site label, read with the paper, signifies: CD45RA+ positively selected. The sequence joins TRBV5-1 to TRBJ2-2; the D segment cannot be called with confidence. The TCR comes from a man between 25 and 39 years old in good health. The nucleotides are TGCGCCAGCAGCTTGGCACAGACCAACACCGGGGAGCTGTTTTTT. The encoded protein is CASSLAQTNTGELFF.